This T cell receptor beta chain stems from a study of regulatory T cells in long-lasting Graves disease. Germline CDR1 and CDR2: DFQATT and SNEGSKA (reference sequence). V gave up 2 bases and J gave up 8 bases, with 9 bases separating them. This CDR3 has 11 residues. Study results and caveats: Sharing of public clonotypes was greater in persistent patients (2,741) than in new patients (roughly 970).

In building TCR beta libraries, iRepertoire HTBI primers were used together with Arm-PCR of CDR3 regions. TCRdb analysed the multiplex PCR reads with MiXCR anew, one entry per CDR3 protein. The data contain roughly 610,000 distinct CDR3 sequences, 16% of them singletons. As to time point: newly diagnosed GD, antithyroid drugs for less than 3 months. With RNA extracted from PBMCs as input, the TCR library was made. This clonotype was found many times. As yet, its antigen is unknown. These data also featured in a second study, about T cells in Graves' hyperthyroidism and ophthalmopathy. That work contributes: From stable hyperthyroidism, ophthalmopathy was set apart by a 13 V-J model.

This receptor was obtained from a woman in her twenties or thirties with Graves disease. The chain has TRBV20-1 and TRBJ1-1, with a possible D match to TRBD1 (5 bases). Specimen: peripheral blood mononuclear cells (PBMCs), collected at new diagnosis, from a patient treated with antithyroid drugs. CDR3 region: CSARSGTEAFF. The CDR3 DNA sequence: TGCAGTGCTAGATCCGGGACGGAAGCTTTCTTT.